One and the same sample provided the 27 T cell receptor beta chains below, sequenced in a study of blood T cells in healthy people across ages. A second PCR, run for 7 to 11 cycles, used a sample-barcoded 5' primer plus a J-beta primer mix. Each CDR3 protein is one row after TCRdb ran MiXCR on the 5' RACE reads. This sample carries 790,000 or so distinct CDR3 sequences, 46% of them seen once, and the ten largest clones take over 15%. Material: blood. These receptors all stem from a man older than 75 in good health.

This clonotype was recorded many times. This rearrangement joins TRBV5-1 to TRBJ2-7; 9 positions match TRBD1. This CDR3 has 14 residues. CDR1 and CDR2 (germline): SGHRS, YFSETQ. After removal of 4 bases from V and 1 base from J, the junction contained 3 bases not matched to a gene. CDR3 amino acids: CASSGTGPSYEQYF. CDR3 in DNA: TGCGCCAGCAGCGGGACAGGGCCTTCCTACGAGCAGTACTTC.

This clonotype came up a few times. This sequence joins TRBV20-1 and TRBJ2-3; a possible D gene is TRBD1 (6 bases). The V end lost 5 bases, the J end lost 6 bases, and 18 bases lay between the germline ends. CDR3 length: 14 residues. CDR1 and CDR2 from the germline V gene are DFQATT and SNEGSKA (reference sequence). In nucleotides, the CDR3 is TGCAGTGCTCCCGACGGTGGGGGCAGTGATACGCAGTATTTT. This encodes CSAPDGGGSDTQYF.

This clonotype was found once. The chain uses TRBV18 and TRBJ2-5, with D possibly matching TRBD2 (6 bases). The better agreement between TRBJ2-1 and the DNA end casts doubt on the J call. Looked up from germline, CDR1 is KGHSH and CDR2 is LQKENI. The CDR3 extends over 15 amino acids. The CDR3 is CASSPLAADQETQFF. Here the CDR3 DNA reads TGTGCCAGCTCACCACTAGCGGCCGACCAAGAGACCCAGTTCTTC.

The V and J genes are TRBV7-9 and TRBJ1-4, with D tentatively TRBD1 (5 bases). The CDR3 has 15 amino acids. Deletions cut 1 base from V and 8 bases from J, with 14 bases between. CDR1 and CDR2 from the germline V gene are SEHNR and FQNEAQ (reference sequence). The chain's CDR3 is CASSLGGAGSEKLFF. CDR3 coding DNA: TGTGCCAGCAGCTTAGGCGGGGCGGGGAGCGAAAAACTGTTTTTT. The entire variable domain, with the rest obtained from reference TRBV7-9 and TRBJ1-4, is as follows: DTGVSQNPRHKITKRGQNVTFRCDPISEHNRLYWYRQTLGQGPEFLTYFQNEAQLEKSRLLSDRFSAERPKGSFSTLEIQRTEQGDSAMYLCASSLGGAGSEKLFFGSGTQLSVL.

A few counts support this clonotype. The chain has TRBV20-1 and TRBJ2-5; 7 bases are a match to TRBD2. Losses at the gene ends were 0 bases for V and 7 bases for J; bases not matched to a gene: 11. Germline V gene lookup returns CDR1 DFQATT and CDR2 SNEGSKA (reference sequence). The CDR3 loop spans 15 amino acids. The CDR3 nucleotides read TGCAGTGCTAGAGAGGGCAGCGGGGAGGGAGTGACCCAGTACTTC. Amino acids: CSAREGSGEGVTQYF.

The chain couples TRBV29-1 to TRBJ2-7, with 9 bases matching TRBD1. V trimming: 8 bases; J trimming: 1 base; junction bases outside the gene matches: 9. The CDR3 has 14 residues. The V gene's germline CDR1 is SQVTM and CDR2 ANQGSEA. The CDR3: CSTKTGTGSYEQYF. In DNA form, the CDR3 reads TGCAGCACGAAGACCGGGACAGGGTCCTACGAGCAGTACTTC.

This clonotype was counted at least ten times. This chain uses TRBV5-1 with TRBJ2-7; 10 bases match TRBD2. CDR1 is SGHRS, CDR2 YFSETQ, per germline. Germline trimming cut 8 bases from V and 2 bases from J; bases unmatched to any gene: 4. The CDR3 is 13 amino acids. In DNA, the CDR3 is TGCGCCAGTAAGCGGGAGGGGGCCTACGAGCAGTACTTC. This translates into CASKREGAYEQYF.

This clonotype was seen a few times. J is TRBJ2-1 and V is TRBV5-1, with 7 bases aligning to TRBD2. The CDR3 extends over 16 amino acids. Germline V gene lookup returns CDR1 SGHRS and CDR2 YFSETQ. V lost 3 bases, J lost 6 bases, and 12 bases stayed unmatched. DNA of the CDR3: TGCGCCAGCAGCTCCGGTGGCGGGAGAACACCCAATGAGCAGTTCTTC. Translated, it gives CASSSGGGRTPNEQFF.

This clonotype was seen only a few times. The V gene is TRBV12-3 or TRBV12-4, the J gene TRBJ2-1; 8 positions agree with TRBD1. The V segment lost 4 bases and the J segment 3 bases; nucleotides outside the gene matches: 5. The CDR3 spans 15 residues. CDR3 DNA: TGTGCCAGCAGTTCCCAGGACAGGGTCTACAATGAGCAGTTCTTC. This encodes CASSSQDRVYNEQFF.

This chain's CDR3 is CASSLATGVGLCNEQFF. The CDR3 bases are TGTGCCAGCAGCTTAGCGACCGGGGTGGGATTATGCAATGAGCAGTTCTTC. The V call is TRBV7-2, the J call TRBJ2-1, with D maybe TRBD2 (5 bases). CDR1 is SGHTA, CDR2 FQGNSA, per germline. The CDR3 totals 17 residues. Deletions cut 0 bases from V and 6 bases from J, with 18 bases between.

This clonotype was recorded at least ten times. At one boundary the junction diverges from the germline segment, which might be a read error. The genes are TRBV7-3 and TRBJ2-7; 8 bases agree with TRBD2. The germline V gene encodes CDR1 SGHTA and CDR2 FQGTGA. The CDR3 covers 14 residues. This CDR3 reads CASSLTGGTYEQYF. CDR3 coding DNA: TGCGCCAGCAGCTTGACGGGGGGGACCTACGAGCAGTACTTC.

The chain uses TRBV29-1 and TRBJ2-7, with 9 bases lining up with TRBD2. Germline loops: CDR1 SQVTM, CDR2 ANQGSEA. There are 14 residues in the CDR3. Unmatched junction bases numbered 7, after V lost 6 bases and J lost 1 base. The CDR3 is CSVGVAGESYEQYF. Written as DNA, the CDR3 is TGCAGCGTGGGGGTAGCGGGAGAGTCCTACGAGCAGTACTTC.

This chain links TRBV7-8 with TRBJ2-3; 9 bases are a match to TRBD1. The CDR3 spans 15 residues. V lost 5 bases, J lost 5 bases, and 8 bases stayed unmatched. Germline CDR1 is SGHVS and CDR2 is FQNEAQ. CDR3 bases: TGTGCCAGCAGCCATACAGGGGGCGCGATAGATACGCAGTATTTT. Its translation is CASSHTGGAIDTQYF.

This chain uses TRBV29-1 with TRBJ2-5; TRBD1 agrees at 12 bases. CDR1 is SQVTM, CDR2 ANQGSEA, per germline. This CDR3 is 15 amino acids long. The V gene end was trimmed by 6 bases and the J gene end by 9 bases; junction bases not matched to a gene: 14. For the CDR3, the DNA is TGCAGCGTGGACCGGGGACAGGGGGCTGTAAGGGCCCAGTACTTC. It codes for CSVDRGQGAVRAQYF.

This clonotype showed up many times. The chain recombines TRBV12-3 or TRBV12-4 with TRBJ2-5; 7 nucleotides match TRBD2. V lost 3 bases, J lost 10 bases, and 5 bases stayed unmatched. This CDR3 contains 12 residues. The CDR3 loop is CASSFGGSSQYF. CDR3 nucleotides: TGTGCCAGCAGTTTTGGCGGGAGTAGCCAGTACTTC.

This clonotype was recorded once. V and J are TRBV3-1 and TRBJ2-5; the D gene is possibly TRBD1 (6 bases). This CDR3 is 16 amino acids long. V was clipped by 1 base and J by 5 bases, with 17 bases between them. Germline V CDR1 and CDR2: LGHDT, YNNKEL (reference sequence). CDR3 DNA sequence: TGTGCCAGCAGCCAAGTCGTCCGGGACACTGGGGAGACCCAGTACTTC. This gives the protein CASSQVVRDTGETQYF.

This chain's CDR3 is CASSFQGTEAFF. The CDR3, as DNA: TGTGCCAGCAGTTTCCAAGGCACTGAAGCTTTCTTT. The chain links TRBV28 to TRBJ1-1; D uncertain. V was cut by 3 bases and J by 4 bases, with 6 bases left in between. This CDR3 is built from 12 residues. Germline CDR1 MDHEN, CDR2 SYDVKM.

In its sample, this clonotype was seen a few times. This chain joins TRBV20-1 and TRBJ2-1; D is unresolved. With 1 base removed from V and 11 bases from J, the gap between germline ends came to 9 bases. Germline assignment: CDR1 DFQATT and CDR2 SNEGSKA (reference sequence). The CDR3 has 11 residues. CDR3 in DNA: TGCAGTGCTAGAGTTCGATTAAAGCAGTTCTTC. Translation: CSARVRLKQFF.

This clonotype turned up a few times. The genes are TRBV20-1 and TRBJ2-1; weak D call: TRBD2 (5 bases). The CDR3 is 16 amino acids. Trimming shortened V by 3 bases and J by 6 bases, and 21 bases separated the two germline ends. CDR1 is DFQATT, CDR2 SNEGSKA, per germline (reference sequence). For the CDR3, the DNA is TGCAGTGCTAGTGATGATGGGAGAATTGAAGTCAATGAGCAGTTCTTC. Its translation: CSASDDGRIEVNEQFF.

This chain connects TRBV5-6 to TRBJ2-7, with 7 nucleotides matching TRBD2. V shed 0 bases and J 3 bases; nucleotides not matched to a gene: 6. The CDR3 covers 15 residues. Germline V gene sequence: CDR1 SGHDT, CDR2 YYEEEE. The CDR3 loop reads CASSLATGGIYEQYF. Here the CDR3 DNA reads TGTGCCAGCAGCTTGGCGACCGGGGGGATCTACGAGCAGTACTTC.

This clonotype showed up just once. Sequence at one end of the junction differs from germline and may be a read error. J is TRBJ1-6 and V is TRBV28; a possible D gene is TRBD1 (5 bases). Germline V gene lookup returns CDR1 MDHEN and CDR2 SYDVKM. This CDR3 has 16 amino acids. CDR3 DNA: TGTGCCGGCAGTACTAACCGGGACCCCTATAATTCACCCCTCCACTTT. Translated: CAGSTNRDPYNSPLHF.

J is TRBJ1-5 and V is TRBV10-3, with D maybe TRBD1 (6 bases). Trimming pared 0 bases from V and 5 bases from J, leaving 8 bases between. This CDR3 spans 14 amino acids. Germline V gene data show CDR1 as ENHRY and CDR2 as SYGVKD. The CDR3 bases are TGTGCCATCAGTGAGTCCAGGACAGATCAGCCCCAGCATTTT. Translated, it gives CAISESRTDQPQHF.

This clonotype has only a few counts. This sequence joins TRBV12-3 or TRBV12-4 and TRBJ2-3, with D hard to call. The CDR3 sequence is 13 residues long. The V end was cut by 6 bases, the J end by 2 bases, with 9 bases between. CDR3 coding DNA: TGTGCCAGCAGGGTAGTTCCCACAGATACGCAGTATTTT. Its translation: CASRVVPTDTQYF.

This clonotype was found a few times. CDR3 nucleotides: TGCAGCGTTGTCCCTAGTCGGGAGCAGCCGTTTCACGAGCAGTACTTC. It encodes CSVVPSREQPFHEQYF. The chain joins TRBV29-1 to TRBJ2-7; the D gene is possibly TRBD2 (6 bases). The ends were cut back, 4 bases at V and 5 bases at J, with 24 bases in the middle. The V gene's germline CDR1 is SQVTM and CDR2 ANQGSEA. The CDR3 length is 16 residues.

The chain links TRBV28 to TRBJ1-5; a possible D gene is TRBD1 (6 bases). There are 16 residues in the CDR3. Germline V CDR1 and CDR2: MDHEN, SYDVKM. The V gene lost 7 bases and the J gene lost 0 bases, with 16 bases spanning the gap. The CDR3 loop is CASTGAGVGSNQPQHF. CDR3 nucleotide sequence: TGTGCCAGCACAGGGGCAGGGGTAGGTAGCAATCAGCCCCAGCATTTT. Full variable domain (rest looked up from reference TRBV28 and TRBJ1-5): DVKVTQSSRYLVKRTGEKVFLECVQDMDHENMFWYRQDPGLGLRLIYFSYDVKMKEKGDIPEGYSVSREKKERFSLILESASTNQTSMYLCASTGAGVGSNQPQHFGDGTRLSIL.

The J gene is TRBJ2-1, the V gene TRBV11-3; TRBD2 aligns across 7 bases. With V trimmed by 0 bases and J by 0 bases, 8 bases remained unmatched. The CDR3 consists of 18 residues. Germline assignment: CDR1 SGHNT and CDR2 YENEEA. The CDR3 protein is CASSLERGRSRSYNEQFF. In DNA form, the CDR3 reads TGTGCCAGCAGCTTAGAGCGCGGGAGAAGCCGCTCCTACAATGAGCAGTTCTTC.

V gene TRBV20-1 combines with J gene TRBJ2-1, with 8 bases identical to TRBD1. The trim removed 6 bases at V and 4 bases at J, leaving 11 bases unmatched. The CDR3 loop spans 15 amino acids. Germline V gene data show CDR1 as DFQATT and CDR2 as SNEGSKA (reference sequence). The CDR3 bases are TGCAGTGCCGCGTCTGTGGGACAGGCATACAATGAGCAGTTCTTC. Amino acid sequence: CSAASVGQAYNEQFF.